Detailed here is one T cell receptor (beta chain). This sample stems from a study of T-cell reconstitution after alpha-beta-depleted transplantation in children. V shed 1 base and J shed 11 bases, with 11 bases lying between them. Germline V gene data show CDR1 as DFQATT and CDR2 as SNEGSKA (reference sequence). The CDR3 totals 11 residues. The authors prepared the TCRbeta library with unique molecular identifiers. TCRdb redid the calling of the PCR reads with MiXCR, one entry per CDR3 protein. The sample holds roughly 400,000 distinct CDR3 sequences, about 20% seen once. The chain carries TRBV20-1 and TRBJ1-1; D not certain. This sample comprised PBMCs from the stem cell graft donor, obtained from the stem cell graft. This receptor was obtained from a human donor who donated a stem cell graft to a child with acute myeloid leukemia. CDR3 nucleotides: TGCAGTGCTAGAGGGACCGGCCGGGCTTTCTTT. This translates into CSARGTGRAFF.